This entry describes one T cell receptor (beta chain). Its antigen remains unidentified. MiXCR, applied by TCRdb to the 5' RACE reads, yields one record per CDR3 protein. In the table there are under 550,000 distinct CDR3 sequences, around a sixth of which are singletons. The sample originates from a study of T-cell memory formation after mild COVID-19. Study context: The TCR clusters were mostly specific to one donor. Overall study findings and caveats: Second-wave clones that peaked on day 37 lacked confirmed SARS-CoV-2 specificity. Largely, contracting CD4+ clones fell within CM and EM, and contracting CD8+ clones within EMRA.

Sequenced material: PBMCs or a T cell subset sorted from them (not recorded which). The source is an adult woman who had mild COVID-19 (a few samples of this study predate the infection). Cell type and time point are not known.

In DNA, the CDR3 is TGTGCCAGCAGCCCTCTACGTACGGGGACGACCTACGAGCAGTACTTC. Translation: CASSPLRTGTTYEQYF. The chain has TRBV7-6 and TRBJ2-7; D tentatively reads TRBD1 or TRBD2 (5 bases each). The germline V gene has CDR1 SGHVS and CDR2 FNYEAQ. The CDR3 has 16 amino acids. Trimming pared 5 bases from V and 2 bases from J, leaving 19 bases between.